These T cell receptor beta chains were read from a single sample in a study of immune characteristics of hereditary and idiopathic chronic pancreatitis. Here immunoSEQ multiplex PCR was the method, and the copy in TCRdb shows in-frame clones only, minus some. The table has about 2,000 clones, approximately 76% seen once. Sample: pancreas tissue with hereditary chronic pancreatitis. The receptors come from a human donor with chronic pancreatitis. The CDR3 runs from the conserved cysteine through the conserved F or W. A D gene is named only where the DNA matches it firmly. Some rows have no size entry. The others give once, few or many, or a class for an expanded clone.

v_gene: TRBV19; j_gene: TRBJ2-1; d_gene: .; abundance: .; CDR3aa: CASSDRSSYNEQFF; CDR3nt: TGTGCCAGTAGTGACAGGAGCTCCTACAATGAGCAGTTCTTC
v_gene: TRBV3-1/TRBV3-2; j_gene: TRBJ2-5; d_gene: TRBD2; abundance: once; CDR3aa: CASSQGEGLGTQYF; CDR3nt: TGTGCCAGCAGCCAAGGGGAGGGTTTGGGGACCCAGTACTTC
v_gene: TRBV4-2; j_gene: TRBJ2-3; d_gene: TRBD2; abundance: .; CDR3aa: CASSRGEASGGLVTDTQYF; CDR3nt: TGTGCCAGCAGCCGGGGGGAAGCTAGCGGGGGCCTTGTCACAGATACGCAGTATTTT
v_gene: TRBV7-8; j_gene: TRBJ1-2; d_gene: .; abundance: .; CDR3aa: CASSSGAGGYGYTF; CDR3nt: TGTGCCAGCAGCTCTGGGGCGGGGGGCTATGGCTACACCTTC
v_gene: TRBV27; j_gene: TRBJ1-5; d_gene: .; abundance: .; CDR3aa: CASSRGASYSNQPQHF; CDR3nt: TGTGCCAGCAGTCGAGGGGCCTCCTATAGCAATCAGCCCCAGCATTTT
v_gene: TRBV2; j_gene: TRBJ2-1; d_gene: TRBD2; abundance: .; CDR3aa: CASNPLAGGLGEQFF; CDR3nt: TGTGCCAGCAACCCCCTAGCGGGGGGGCTTGGTGAGCAGTTCTTC
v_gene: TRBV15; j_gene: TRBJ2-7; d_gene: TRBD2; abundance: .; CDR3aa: CATSKIQGGSYEQYF; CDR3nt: TGTGCCACCAGCAAGATCCAGGGAGGGTCCTACGAGCAGTACTTC
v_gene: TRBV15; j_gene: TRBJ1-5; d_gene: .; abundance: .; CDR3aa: CATSRPSLGTSRSGYQPQHF; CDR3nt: TGTGCCACCAGCAGACCTTCCCTCGGGACTTCACGGTCCGGCTATCAGCCCCAGCATTTT
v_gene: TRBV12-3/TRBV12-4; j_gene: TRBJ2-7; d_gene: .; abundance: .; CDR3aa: CASSSSYEQYF; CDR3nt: TGTGCCAGCTCAAGCTCCTACGAGCAGTACTTC
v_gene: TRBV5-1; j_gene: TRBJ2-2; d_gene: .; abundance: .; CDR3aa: CASSTGHSNTGELFF; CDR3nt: TGCGCCAGCAGCACGGGACATTCGAACACCGGGGAGCTGTTTTTT
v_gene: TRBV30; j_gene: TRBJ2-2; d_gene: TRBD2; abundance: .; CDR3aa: CAWSVLAGSTGELFF; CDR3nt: TGTGCCTGGAGTGTACTAGCGGGCAGCACCGGGGAGCTGTTTTTT
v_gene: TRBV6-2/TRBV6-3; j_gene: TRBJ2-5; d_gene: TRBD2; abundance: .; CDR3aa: CASSYSGSGAQETQYF; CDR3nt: TGTGCCAGCAGTTACTCGGGTAGCGGGGCCCAAGAGACCCAGTACTTC
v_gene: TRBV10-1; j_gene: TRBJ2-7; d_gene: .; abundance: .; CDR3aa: CASSVGSGSRQYF; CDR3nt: TGCGCCAGCAGTGTCGGGAGCGGGTCTCGGCAGTACTTC
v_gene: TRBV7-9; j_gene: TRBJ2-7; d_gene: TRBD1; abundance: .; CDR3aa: CASSWDRNYEQYF; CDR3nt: TGTGCCAGCAGCTGGGACAGGAACTACGAGCAGTACTTC
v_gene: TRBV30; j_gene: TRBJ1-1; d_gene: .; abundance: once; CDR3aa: CAWMALPWEAFF; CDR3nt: TGTGCCTGGATGGCCTTACCCTGGGAAGCTTTCTTT
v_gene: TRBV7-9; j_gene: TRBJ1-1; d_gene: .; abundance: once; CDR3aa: CASSLRRGTSLEAFF; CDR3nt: TGTGCCAGCAGCTTACGAAGAGGGACGTCCTTAGAAGCTTTCTTT
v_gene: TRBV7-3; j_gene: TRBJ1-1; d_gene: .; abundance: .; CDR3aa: CASRAGLNTEAFF; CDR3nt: TGTGCCAGCAGGGCGGGCCTTAACACTGAAGCTTTCTTT
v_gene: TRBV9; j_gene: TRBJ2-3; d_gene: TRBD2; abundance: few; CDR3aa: CASSVVPLGLAGADTQYF; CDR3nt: TGTGCCAGCAGCGTAGTCCCCCTGGGACTAGCGGGAGCAGATACGCAGTATTTT
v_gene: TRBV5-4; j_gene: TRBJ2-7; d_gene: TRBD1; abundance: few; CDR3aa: CASRPGGQASYEQYF; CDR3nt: TGTGCCAGCAGACCTGGTGGACAGGCCTCCTACGAGCAGTACTTC
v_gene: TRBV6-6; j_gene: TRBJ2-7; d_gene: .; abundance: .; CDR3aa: CASSDPYEQYF; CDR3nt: TGTGCCAGCAGTGACCCCTACGAGCAGTACTTC
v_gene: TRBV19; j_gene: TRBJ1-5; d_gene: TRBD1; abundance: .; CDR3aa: CASKDRVASNQPQHF; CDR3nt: TGTGCCAGTAAAGACAGGGTAGCTAGCAATCAGCCCCAGCATTTT
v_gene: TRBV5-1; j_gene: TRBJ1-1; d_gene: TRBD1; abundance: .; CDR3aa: CASSGGQEYTEAFF; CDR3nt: TGCGCCAGCAGCGGGGGACAGGAGTACACTGAAGCTTTCTTT
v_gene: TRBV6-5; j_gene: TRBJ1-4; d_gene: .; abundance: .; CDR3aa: CASSYGSLNEKLFF; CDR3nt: TGTGCCAGCAGTTACGGCAGCCTAAATGAAAAACTGTTTTTT
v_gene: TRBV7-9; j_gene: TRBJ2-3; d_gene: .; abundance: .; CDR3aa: CASNKGGAGTDTQYF; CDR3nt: TGTGCCAGCAACAAAGGCGGGGCTGGCACAGATACGCAGTATTTT
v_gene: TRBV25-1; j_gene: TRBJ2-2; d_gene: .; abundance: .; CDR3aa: CASAGRAGELFF; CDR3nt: TGTGCCAGCGCAGGCAGGGCCGGGGAGCTGTTTTTT
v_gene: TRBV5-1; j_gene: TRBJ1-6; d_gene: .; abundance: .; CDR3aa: CASSLPPVGTYNSPLHF; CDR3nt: TGCGCCAGCAGCCTCCCCCCGGTTGGAACCTATAATTCACCCCTCCACTTT
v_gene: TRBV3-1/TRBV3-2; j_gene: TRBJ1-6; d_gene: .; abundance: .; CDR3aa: CASSPTQGSPLHF; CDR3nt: TGTGCCAGCAGCCCAACCCAGGGGTCACCCCTCCACTTT
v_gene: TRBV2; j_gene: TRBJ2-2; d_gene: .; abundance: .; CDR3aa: CASSPQGSDTGELFF; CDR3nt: TGTGCCAGCAGTCCACAGGGATCAGACACCGGGGAGCTGTTTTTT
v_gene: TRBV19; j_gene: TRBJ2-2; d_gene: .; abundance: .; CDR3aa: CAIRAAGRTGELFF; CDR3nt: TGTGCCATCCGGGCGGCCGGTCGGACCGGGGAGCTGTTTTTT
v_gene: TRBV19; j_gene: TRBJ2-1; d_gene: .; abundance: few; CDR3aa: CASSPAPSSYNEQFF; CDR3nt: TGTGCCAGTAGTCCAGCGCCGAGCTCCTACAATGAGCAGTTCTTC